Listed here are 21 T cell receptor beta chains from one sample, sequenced in a study of cytomegalovirus exposure and HLA in healthy donors. 60 Vbeta and 13 Jbeta primers were used in PCR. Sequencing used immunoSEQ multiplex PCR; TCRdb keeps in-frame clones, though not all of them. The sample contains under 130,000 clones, 65% to 80% of which appear only once. Sequencing input: PBMCs. The receptors here all came from a female donor in good health and CMV-seropositive.

Note on this clone: No DNA is shown, since the ends of the CDR3 on it are uncertain; the CDR3 is the one TCRdb lists. The chain joins TRBV5-1 to TRBJ2-3; the D call TRBD2 from the table was never checked on the DNA. Inclusive of both ends, the CDR3 amounts to 13 amino acids. CDR1 and CDR2 from the germline V gene are SGHRS and YFSETQ. The CDR3 loop reads CASSSSGGDTQYF.

The CDR3 region is CASQQLAGATDTQYF. The CDR3 DNA is TGTGCCAGCCAGCAGCTAGCGGGGGCCACAGATACGCAGTATTTT. The V call is TRBV7-9, the J call TRBJ2-3, with 10 bases that match TRBD2. With 8 bases clipped from V and 2 bases from J, the junction kept 7 bases outside the gene matches. Germline values: CDR1 SEHNR, CDR2 FQNEAQ (reference sequence). This CDR3 is built from 15 residues.

For the CDR3, the DNA is TGTGCCAGCAGGCTAGAGGCCAGTATTCCCTACGAGCAGTACTTC. Protein sequence: CASRLEASIPYEQYF. The chain links TRBV27 to TRBJ2-7; D not resolved. Trimming stripped 6 bases from V and 2 bases from J, with 17 bases between. Germline lookup yields CDR1 MNHEY and CDR2 SMNVEV (reference sequence). CDR3 length: 15 amino acids.

This clone was picked up a small number of times. The chain links TRBV28 to TRBJ2-4; D remains ambiguous. The CDR3 has 13 residues. Trimming took off 2 bases at V and 4 bases at J, with 6 bases between the two ends. Per the germline V gene, CDR1 is MDHEN and CDR2 is SYDVKM. The CDR3 nucleotides read TGTGCCAGCAGTTTAATCGGGAAAAACATTCAGTACTTC. Protein product: CASSLIGKNIQYF.

The sample holds a few counts of this clone. This sequence joins TRBV2 and TRBJ1-5, with D hard to call. The V gene's germline CDR1 is SNHLY and CDR2 FYNNEI. Between the trimmed V and J ends, which lost 3 bases and 5 bases, there was a span of 5 bases. This CDR3 is built from 12 residues. CDR3 in DNA: TGTGCCAGCAGTGACCCGGATCAGCCCCAGCATTTT. Translation: CASSDPDQPQHF.

The chain joins TRBV11-2 to TRBJ1-3; 8 nucleotides align to TRBD1. With V trimmed by 1 base and J by 0 bases, 11 bases remained unmatched. Germline V lookup: CDR1 SGHAT, CDR2 FQNNGV. The CDR3 covers 19 residues. The DNA of the CDR3 is TGTGCCAGCAGCTTAGTTTATATGGGACAGGCTGGCTCTGGAAACACCATATATTTT. Protein: CASSLVYMGQAGSGNTIYF.

The rearrangement links TRBV28 to TRBJ2-7, with 8 bases lining up with TRBD2. V was clipped by 2 bases and J by 2 bases; unmatched bases: 5. This CDR3 has 15 amino acids. The V gene's germline CDR1 is MDHEN and CDR2 SYDVKM. The CDR3 is CASSLGGRQTYEQYF. CDR3 coding DNA: TGTGCCAGCAGTTTAGGCGGGAGGCAGACCTACGAGCAGTACTTC.

V is TRBV28 and J is TRBJ1-2; TRBD1 matches at 7 bases. The ends lost 4 bases at V and 13 bases at J; junction bases unmatched: 12. Germline CDR1 is MDHEN and CDR2 is SYDVKM. This CDR3 region has 13 residues. CDR3: CASSSPWDSSGTF. CDR3 in DNA: TGTGCCAGCAGTTCTCCGTGGGACAGTTCTGGCACCTTC.

The gene calls are TRBV7-9 and TRBJ2-1, with D perhaps TRBD2 (6 bases). Germline assignment: CDR1 SEHNR and CDR2 FQNEAQ (reference sequence). V was shortened by 5 bases and J by 6 bases, with 14 bases between the two germline ends. The CDR3 contains 14 residues. CDR3 loop: CASSLETSFNEQFF. The CDR3 DNA is TGTGCCAGCAGCCTGGAGACTAGTTTCAATGAGCAGTTCTTC.

The J gene is TRBJ2-1, the V gene TRBV7-2; tentative D call: TRBD1 (5 bases). V was shortened by 4 bases and J by 6 bases, with 13 bases between the two germline ends. Germline loops: CDR1 SGHTA, CDR2 FQGNSA. There are 14 residues in the CDR3. The CDR3 protein is CASSWVQGINEQFF. The CDR3 nucleotides are TGTGCCAGCAGCTGGGTGCAGGGTATCAATGAGCAGTTCTTC.

The rearrangement joins TRBV18 to TRBJ2-7, with D perhaps matching TRBD2 (5 bases). Germline CDR1 and CDR2: KGHSH and LQKENI. V dropped 2 bases and J dropped 0 bases, with 5 bases sitting between them. The CDR3 has 13 amino acids. CDR3 loop: CASSPGSSYEQYF. In DNA form, the CDR3 reads TGTGCCAGCTCACCAGGGAGCTCCTACGAGCAGTACTTC.

This clone appeared once. The rearrangement links TRBV6-5 to TRBJ1-1; 7 bases fit TRBD1. The V gene's germline CDR1 is MNHEY and CDR2 SVGAGI. V lost 6 bases, J lost 6 bases, and 10 bases stayed unmatched. The CDR3 sequence is 14 residues long. In nucleotides, the CDR3 is TGTGCCAGCAGAATAGAAAGCACAGGGGCTGAAGCTTTCTTT. Translation gives CASRIESTGAEAFF.

The rearrangement joins TRBV19 to TRBJ2-1, with TRBD2 matching 9 bases. CDR3 length: 17 residues. CDR1 is LNHDA, CDR2 SQIVND, per germline (reference sequence). The V segment lost 3 bases and the J segment 7 bases; nucleotides outside the gene matches: 13. CDR3 residues: CASSIWASGMTRNEQFF. The CDR3, as DNA: TGTGCCAGTAGTATCTGGGCTAGCGGGATGACGCGTAATGAGCAGTTCTTC.

The rearrangement joins TRBV19 to TRBJ1-1, with 8 bases lining up with TRBD1. The germline V gene encodes CDR1 LNHDA and CDR2 SQIVND (reference sequence). The V segment lost 7 bases and the J segment 0 bases; nucleotides outside the gene matches: 4. The CDR3 contains 14 residues. CDR3 nucleotide sequence: TGTGCCAGTACGGGGGACAGGCTGAACACTGAAGCTTTCTTT. This gives the protein CASTGDRLNTEAFF.

This clone was counted only a few times. The gene calls are TRBV6-5 and TRBJ1-1; weak D call: TRBD1 (6 bases). V was clipped by 2 bases and J by 2 bases, with 9 bases between them. CDR1 and CDR2 from the germline V gene are MNHEY and SVGAGI. The CDR3 has 14 amino acids. In nucleotides, the CDR3 is TGTGCCAGCAGTTACGCCAGGGGAAACACTGAAGCTTTCTTT. Translation: CASSYARGNTEAFF.

V and J are TRBV5-5 and TRBJ1-2; TRBD1 agrees at 8 bases. The germline gives CDR1 SGHKS, CDR2 YYEKEE (reference sequence). Trimming took 2 bases from V and 6 from J; bases not matched to a gene: 0. This CDR3 is 12 amino acids long. The CDR3 DNA sequence: TGTGCCAGCAGCTTACAGGGGGATGGCTACACCTTC. Translating gives CASSLQGDGYTF.

V usage is TRBV10-1 and J usage is TRBJ2-1, with TRBD2 matching over 9 bases. This CDR3 has 15 residues. Trimming took 6 bases from V and 8 from J; bases not matched to a gene: 11. Germline-derived CDR1 and CDR2 are WNHNN and SYGVQD (reference sequence). CDR3 protein: CASRSSGSFSDEQFF. In nucleotides, the CDR3 is TGCGCCAGCAGGAGTAGCGGGAGTTTTTCGGATGAGCAGTTCTTC.

CDR3 sequence: CASSPDGRGNTEAFF. The DNA for the CDR3 is TGTGCCAGCAGTCCAGACGGGCGGGGTAACACTGAAGCTTTCTTT. The chain employs TRBV2 and TRBJ1-1; D gene unclear. Between the trimmed V and J ends, which lost 5 bases and 2 bases, there was a span of 15 bases. CDR1 and CDR2 from the germline V gene are SNHLY and FYNNEI. The CDR3 totals 15 residues.

This clone showed up just a few times. V gene TRBV2 combines with J gene TRBJ1-1; TRBD1 might be the D (6 bases). V was cut by 8 bases and J by 9 bases, with 13 bases left in between. CDR3 length: 11 residues. The germline V gene has CDR1 SNHLY and CDR2 FYNNEI. The CDR3: CASLWTVKAFF. The CDR3 coding sequence is TGTGCCAGCCTTTGGACAGTAAAAGCTTTCTTT.

This clone was observed a handful of times. The junction departs from germline at one end; a sequencing error may be responsible. V is TRBV7-9 and J is TRBJ1-2; 7 nucleotides line up with TRBD1. The CDR3 is made up of 13 amino acids. Germline V gene data show CDR1 as SEHNR and CDR2 as FQNEAQ (reference sequence). The CDR3 region is CSSSLSAGQGYTF. In nucleotides, the CDR3 is TGTTCCAGCAGCTTATCGGCGGGACAGGGCTACACCTTC.

This rearrangement joins TRBV27 to TRBJ1-5; the match to TRBD1 covers 8 bases. The CDR3 consists of 15 residues. V was clipped by 6 bases and J by 4 bases; unmatched bases: 8. CDR1 is MNHEY, CDR2 SMNVEV, per germline (reference sequence). The CDR3 here is CASRDTGGVNQPQHF. CDR3 nucleotide sequence: TGTGCCAGCAGGGATACAGGGGGTGTAAATCAGCCCCAGCATTTT.